This TCR beta chain was identified during a study of shared T cell receptors in the human thymus. In germline, CDR1 is SGHAT, CDR2 FQNNGV. The CDR3 consists of 15 residues. V was clipped by 3 bases and J by 4 bases, with 16 bases between them. This clone has a single count. Some clones are missing from TCRdb's copy, which holds only in-frame ones; the method was immunoSEQ multiplex PCR. The sample contains more than 550,000 clones, approximately 83% of which appear only once. This same sample was also taken into another study, of human thymus T cells.

The chain is built from TRBV11-2 and TRBJ2-7, with D perhaps TRBD2 (5 bases). The TCR originated in a girl less than two years old with a congenital heart defect. Sample: thymocytes. The CDR3 loop reads CASSLGSWTVYEQYF. DNA for the CDR3: TGTGCCAGCAGCTTGGGGAGTTGGACCGTTTACGAGCAGTACTTC.